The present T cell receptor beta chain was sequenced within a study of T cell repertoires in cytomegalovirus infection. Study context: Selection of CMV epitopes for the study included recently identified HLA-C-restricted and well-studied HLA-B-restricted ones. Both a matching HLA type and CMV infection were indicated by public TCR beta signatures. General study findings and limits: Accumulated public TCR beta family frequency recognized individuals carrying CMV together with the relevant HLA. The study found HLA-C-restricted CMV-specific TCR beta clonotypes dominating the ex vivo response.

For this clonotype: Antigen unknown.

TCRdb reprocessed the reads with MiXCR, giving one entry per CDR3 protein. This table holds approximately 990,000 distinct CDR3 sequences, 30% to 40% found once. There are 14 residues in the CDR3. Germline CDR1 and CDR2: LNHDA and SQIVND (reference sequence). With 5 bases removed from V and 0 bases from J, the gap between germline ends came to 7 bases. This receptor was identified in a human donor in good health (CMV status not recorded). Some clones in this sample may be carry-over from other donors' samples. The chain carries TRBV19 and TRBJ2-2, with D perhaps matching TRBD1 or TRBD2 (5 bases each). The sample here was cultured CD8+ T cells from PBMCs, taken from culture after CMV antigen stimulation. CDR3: CASSWGPNTGELFF. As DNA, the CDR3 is TGTGCCAGTAGTTGGGGACCGAACACCGGGGAGCTGTTTTTT.